This TCR beta chain was identified in a study of cytomegalovirus exposure and HLA in healthy donors (dated by TCRdb to about 2017). Regarding the complete study: An earlier analysis of roughly 500 of the donors reported under 300 Gb of sequence data and around 120 million unique TCR beta sequences obtained from roughly 170 million T cells. To predict cytomegalovirus infection status, the study brought together high-throughput TCR immunosequencing, statistical association of individual TCRs with disease status, and machine learning. In addition to the first cohort of 650 to 750 subjects, a separate validation cohort of approximately 110 different subjects was used. A later genetic analysis used genome-wide SNP genotypes for about three fifths of the 666 donors, treating that subset as a discovery cohort. The study used immunosequencing to profile the T cell repertoires of under 700 subjects and linked those repertoires to cytomegalovirus serostatus. About five DR-DQ haplotypes were handled as single units for association and clustering because linkage in the cohort was strong. To decide whether each TCR beta V gene segment behaved as functional or pseudogenic, an earlier analysis of fewer than 750 of the donors relied on high-throughput TCR beta sequencing. The study aimed to test whether cataloging public T cell receptors could reveal signatures of past pathogen exposure. Among 300 to 500 genotyped donors of the cohort, an average of approximately 240,000 unique TCR beta nucleotide sequences was sequenced per donor, of which about 19% were non-productive. HLA typing included class I and class II loci at four-digit resolution. A later analysis re-analyzed previously published TCR beta repertoires from 666 donors and added high-resolution HLA genotyping to study TCR occurrence patterns. Among the roughly 400 genotyped donors, around 81% belonged to the genetic ancestry cluster associated with self-reported Caucasian donors. Alongside the repertoire data, information on donor age, sex, ethnicity and CMV serostatus was compiled. An early release covering roughly 640 HLA-typed donors comprised about 290 gigabases of sequencing data and roughly 85 million unique TCR sequences. The number of typed donors differed by locus: about 620-630 for A, B, C, DRB1 and DQB1; some 540 for DQA1; approximately 610 for DPA1; and 400 to 480 for DPB1. Rather than using new phenotypic data, the later analysis identified candidate immune exposures from TCR beta sequences and from how often those sequences occurred across donors. Every repertoire in the discovery cohort had been generated on one and the same sequencing platform. The paper's findings and limits, for the study overall: Roughly uniform sequencing depth across donors was assumed in presence/absence analyses, although this assumption may not hold. A cluster of highly shared sequence variants was judged likely to represent a technical artifact of the sequencing pipeline. The classifier was reported to diagnose cytomegalovirus status with high specificity and sensitivity in both the original cohort and the validation cohort. The authors suggested that the approach could potentially be extended to other disease states and immunological phenotypes. About 15 rarely observed V segments, including chromosome 9 orphons, were excluded from the earlier analysis of approximately 500 of the donors because counts were too low. Most TCR sequences were observed very rarely across donors, whereas some public TCRs were present in many individuals. In a later genetic analysis, fewer N-insertions in productive TCRs were reported among donors in an Asian-associated ancestry cluster than the roughly 700-donor mean. HLA typing was unavailable for some donors at each locus, so association tests used only the typed subset. When HLA alleles, especially DR and DQ, strongly co-occurred, TCR associations were difficult to assign to individual alleles. At a false discovery rate of 0.05, a later analysis linked 16,951 TCR beta sequences to specific HLA alleles. A further reported finding was that TCR beta sequences accurately predicted the HLA-A and HLA-B alleles for most subjects in the first cohort. The study listed approximately 150 TCR beta chains as associated with cytomegalovirus. A few of the identified cytomegalovirus-associated TCR beta chains were confirmed in vitro to be specific for cytomegalovirus antigens. Correlated functional status among segregating V segments might reflect linkage disequilibrium, but an unknown experimental factor could not be ruled out. V-gene and J-gene trimming of TCR beta chains was associated with a missense DCLRE1C variant in a later genetic analysis, and the association was replicated in an independent cohort. In a later analysis, HLA-associated TCR beta chains were found to be more clonally expanded and to have lower generation probabilities than equally common non-associated chains. Broadly in line with IMGT annotations, most TCR beta V segments showed up in productive rearrangements about 87% or about 30% of the time in an earlier analysis of around 600 of the donors. For the cohort, immune exposure information was limited to CMV serostatus. In a later analysis, several top co-occurrence clusters were reported to appear linked to parvovirus B19, influenza, CMV and Epstein-Barr virus. A later analysis found that most CMV-associated TCR beta chains appeared HLA-restricted, with HLA associations seemingly driven largely by CMV exposure. Because the 87-base-pair reads could not distinguish some IMGT-functional V segments, including TRBV6-2 and TRBV6-3, those segments were excluded. In a later analysis, the rate of TCR association differed among HLA loci, with DRB1 alleles having the most associated TCRs and HLA-C alleles having the fewest. In this cohort, only TCR beta chains were sequenced, and detectable features were limited by the absence of alpha or paired-chain data.

Concerning this clone: It lacks a known antigen. Per-base quality was not reported, and no clone a single base away is much larger than it.

Inclusive of the bounding cysteine and phenylalanine, the CDR3 is 13 residues long. The retained sequence is limited to the CDR3, 39 bases, with the frame set at the first base. Germline trimming: 3 bases from V, 6 bases from J; junction bases outside gene matches: 5. The germline V gene supplies CDR1 SGHNT and CDR2 YENEEA. In total, approximately 610 healthy bone marrow donors made up the cohort. At the time of sampling, all cohort members were nominally healthy, though unrecorded immune exposures were likely present. The donor tested CMV seropositive, placing the donor among the roughly 270 seropositive members of the cohort. Every donor gave a peripheral blood sample, and the peripheral blood mononuclear cells from that sample were used for TCR beta sequencing. Genomic DNA extraction from the blood cell samples was performed with the Qiagen DNeasy Blood Extraction Kit. The protocol used for the library was the immunoSEQ multiplex PCR assay. A mixture of 60 forward primers for TCR Vbeta segments and 13 reverse primers for TCR Jbeta segments was used in the multiplex PCR. Amplification of the CDR3 region of rearranged TCR beta genes was performed with a multiplex PCR assay on genomic DNA. On the Illumina HiSeq System, the amplified TCR beta libraries were sequenced as 87-base-pair reads. As for how the authors treated the data: A later analysis tallied about 77 million unique TCR beta chains across the 666 repertoires, and around 10 million of those chains were shared by two or more donors. Raw reads were error-corrected and collapsed into unique sequences with a nearest-neighbor algorithm that merged closely related sequences to remove PCR and sequencing errors. To assign V, D and J gene segments, CDR3 sequences were aligned to IMGT reference sequences. Each retained sequence needed at least a six-nucleotide match to both a V gene segment and a J gene segment. Rearrangements were called productive when the CDR3 lacked stop codons and stayed in frame with V and J; all others were non-productive. Following IMGT convention, CDR3 was defined as the stretch from the second conserved V-encoded cysteine up to the conserved J-encoded phenylalanine. The earlier analysis of 500 to 650 of the donors excluded any sequence lacking an unambiguous match to a single V gene segment. An earlier analysis of some 500 of the donors classified V segments as functional when productive rearrangements were above 56.7% and as segregating when the standard deviation between donors was above 5%. To diagnose cytomegalovirus status from the catalog of TCR beta chain sequences, a statistical classification framework was built. V and J gene assignment, in a later analysis, came from comparing TCR nucleotide sequences with IMGT/GENE-DB human TR gene sequences. Using the TCRdist pipeline, a later analysis assigned CDR3 sequences along with most-parsimonious VDJ recombination scenarios. In a later analysis, each TCR beta chain was defined by its CDR3 amino acid sequence together with its V-gene family, and reads without a unique V-gene family were excluded. As a way to deal with suspected cross-contamination and a sequencing artifact, a later analysis dropped hundreds of nucleotide sequences that were highly shared and had low generation probability. A later analysis calculated a clonal expansion index for each public chain from normalized within-repertoire ranks of inferred template counts. Generation probabilities in a later analysis came from a VDJ recombination model fitted to out-of-frame rearrangements, and those results were checked against IGoR. A later analysis scored TCR-TCR, TCR-HLA and TCR-CMV co-occurrence with hypergeometric tests, applying a repertoire-size bias correction to TCR pairs. A later analysis estimated false discovery rates by permuting HLA or CMV assignments 20 times. In a later analysis, co-occurring TCRs were grouped using DBSCAN, with TCRdist sequence similarity added in when clustering inside HLA-allele-positive subsets. For co-occurrence clustering, repertoires with fewer than 30,000 or more than 120,000 public chains were excluded, along with several repertoires with anomalous nucleotide sharing. TCRdb's version of the immuneACCESS table is confined to in-frame rearrangements and falls short of the full clone set. An unresolved V gene accounts for under half of the shortfall where checked; the remainder is of unknown origin. The V and J calls and the clone size are those of that table, but D and trimming were determined from the DNA. The sample records 85,000 to 100,000 clones, under 80% of which are singletons. The top ten constitute less than 9.5% of the sample.

The clonotype comes from a man aged 50 to 60 in good health and CMV-seropositive. The specimen sequenced was PBMCs. Recombination linked TRBV11-3 to TRBJ2-7; the junction holds 7 bases that match TRBD2. The CDR3 region: CASSLGLTAEQYF. Read as DNA, the sequence is TGTGCCAGCAGCTTGGGACTAACCGCCGAGCAGTACTTC.